The rows below give T cell receptor beta chains drawn from one sample of a study of spatial heterogeneity in lung cancer. TCRdb processed the 5' RACE reads anew with MiXCR; each CDR3 protein has one entry. The table lists approximately 3,000 distinct CDR3 sequences, around a third of them singletons. Here the sequenced sample was lung tumor tissue, taken at surgery. The receptors here all came from a female donor with early-stage non-small cell lung cancer. Each CDR3 is given with its conserved first and last residue. Fields, in order: J gene, V gene, clone size, D gene, CDR3 DNA, CDR3 protein. D genes are given only for firm matches. A row's size may be missing; if present it is once, few, many or a size class.

>TRBJ2-1|TRBV2|medium-sized|NA
TGTGCCAGCGGCCCTTTCTTGGGCGTCAATGAGCAGTTCTTC
CASGPFLGVNEQFF
>TRBJ2-2|TRBV18|few|NA
TGTGCCAGCTCAGTCTACAGGGACCAGAGGGGCACCGGGGAGCTGTTTTTT
CASSVYRDQRGTGELFF
>TRBJ2-7|TRBV27|once|NA
TGTGCCAGCAGTTTATCGGGTAACGGGATCGAGCAGTACTTC
CASSLSGNGIEQYF
>TRBJ2-1|TRBV7-6|NA|TRBD2
TGTGCCAGCAGCTCCCCGACTAGCGGGGGGAAGAGTGAGCAGTTCTTC
CASSSPTSGGKSEQFF
>TRBJ2-7|TRBV4-1|NA|TRBD1
TGCGCCAGCAGCCCGGACAGGGGGGGCTACGAGCAGTACTTC
CASSPDRGGYEQYF
>TRBJ2-1|TRBV11-2|NA|TRBD2
TGTGCCAGCAGCGGGGGACTAGCGGGTTACAATGAGCAGTTCTTC
CASSGGLAGYNEQFF
>TRBJ2-3|TRBV12-3/TRBV12-4|NA|TRBD2
TGTGCCAGCAGTCCCCCCGCGGGACTAGGCACAGATACGCAGTATTTT
CASSPPAGLGTDTQYF
>TRBJ2-1|TRBV5-1|few|TRBD2
TGCGCCAGCAGCTCCGGGACTAGCGGGAGGGCTAGGTACAATGAGCAGTTCTTC
CASSSGTSGRARYNEQFF
>TRBJ2-3|TRBV9|few|NA
TGTGCCAGCAGCGTCTTGGCGGATACGCAGTATTTT
CASSVLADTQYF
>TRBJ2-1|TRBV24-1|few|NA
TGTGCCACCACGGGCTTAAGCGGCAATGAGCAGTTCTTC
CATTGLSGNEQFF
>TRBJ2-1|TRBV2|NA|NA
TGTGCCAGCAGTGGAGGGACCGGGGCCTACAATGAGCAGTTCTTC
CASSGGTGAYNEQFF
>TRBJ2-7|TRBV6-5|NA|NA
TGTGCCAGCAGTACCCCCGTAACTCACGAGCAGTACTTC
CASSTPVTHEQYF
>TRBJ2-5|TRBV4-1|medium-sized|NA
TGCGCCAGCAGCCGGGCAGGGGAAGAGACCCAGTACTTC
CASSRAGEETQYF
>TRBJ1-6|TRBV14|medium-sized|NA
TGTGCCAGCAGCCCGGGGTTGTCCTATTCACCCCTCCACTTT
CASSPGLSYSPLHF
>TRBJ1-2|TRBV5-1|few|TRBD1
TGCGCCAGCAGCCCTGGACAGGGGGACTATGGCTACACCTTC
CASSPGQGDYGYTF
>TRBJ1-2|TRBV20-1|once|NA
TGCAGTGCTAGAGATCCAGCAGGGAGCTACACCTTC
CSARDPAGSYTF
>TRBJ2-7|TRBV23-1|NA|NA
TGCGCCAGCGGAGAACGGCAGTACTTC
CASGERQYF
>TRBJ2-5|TRBV5-4|medium-sized|NA
TGTGCCAGCAGCTTTCGACACGTAGGAGAGACCCAGTACTTC
CASSFRHVGETQYF
>TRBJ2-1|TRBV4-2|many|TRBD2
TGTGCCAGCAGCCAAGATATTAGCGGGGGGGCGGATGAGCAGTTCTTC
CASSQDISGGADEQFF
>TRBJ2-4|TRBV11-1|once|NA
TGTGCCAGCAGCCAGACCCAGGGTTGGGTAAACATTCAGTACTTC
CASSQTQGWVNIQYF
>TRBJ2-7|TRBV28|few|TRBD2
TGTGCCAGCAGATCTCCAGGGTTAACGGGAGGATACGAGCAGTACTTC
CASRSPGLTGGYEQYF
>TRBJ2-1|TRBV5-1|NA|NA
TGCGCCAGCAGGTGGGCGGAGGAGCAGTTCTTC
CASRWAEEQFF
>TRBJ2-3|TRBV20-1|few|NA
TGCAGTGCTAGACCCCCGGAACTCCGGTTCGGGTCGCAGTATTTT
CSARPPELRFGSQYF
>TRBJ2-1|TRBV10-2|NA|TRBD2
TGCGCCAGCAGACTAGCGGTCTTAGATGAGCAGTTCTTC
CASRLAVLDEQFF
>TRBJ2-5|TRBV20-1|few|TRBD2
TGCAGTGCTAGAACCCCCCTCGTACTAGCGAACCAAGAGACCCAGTACTTC
CSARTPLVLANQETQYF
>TRBJ2-4|TRBV5-1|NA|TRBD2
TGCGCCAGCAACAAAGTTAGCGGGAGGGCCCCCGAGTACTTC
CASNKVSGRAPEYF
>TRBJ2-3|TRBV21-1|NA|NA
TGTGCCAGCAGCAAAGGAAGAAGGTCCTATAAGGATACGCAGTATTTT
CASSKGRRSYKDTQYF